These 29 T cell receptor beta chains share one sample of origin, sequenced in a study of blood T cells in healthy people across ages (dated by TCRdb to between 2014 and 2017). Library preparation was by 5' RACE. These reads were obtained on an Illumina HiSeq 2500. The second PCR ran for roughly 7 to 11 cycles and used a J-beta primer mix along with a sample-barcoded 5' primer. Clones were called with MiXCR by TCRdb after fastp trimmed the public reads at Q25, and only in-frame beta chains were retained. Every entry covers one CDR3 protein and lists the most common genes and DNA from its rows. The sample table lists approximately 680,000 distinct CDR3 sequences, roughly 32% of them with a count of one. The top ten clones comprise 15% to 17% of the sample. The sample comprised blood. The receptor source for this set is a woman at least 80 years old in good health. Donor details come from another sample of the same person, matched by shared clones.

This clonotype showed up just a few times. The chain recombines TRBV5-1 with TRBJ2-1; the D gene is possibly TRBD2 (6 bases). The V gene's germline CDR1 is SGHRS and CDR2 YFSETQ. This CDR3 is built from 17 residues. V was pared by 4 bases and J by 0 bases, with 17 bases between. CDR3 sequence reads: CASSQRSGHSSYNEQFF. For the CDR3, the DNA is TGCGCCAGCAGCCAACGTAGCGGCCATAGCTCCTACAATGAGCAGTTCTTC.

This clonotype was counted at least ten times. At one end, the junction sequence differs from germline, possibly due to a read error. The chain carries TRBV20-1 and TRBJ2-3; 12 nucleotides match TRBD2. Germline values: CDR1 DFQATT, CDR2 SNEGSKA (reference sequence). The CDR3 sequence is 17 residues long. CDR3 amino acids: CSARGGLAGGPTDTRYF. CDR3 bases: TGCAGTGCTAGGGGAGGCCTAGCGGGGGGGCCGACAGATACGCGGTATTTT.

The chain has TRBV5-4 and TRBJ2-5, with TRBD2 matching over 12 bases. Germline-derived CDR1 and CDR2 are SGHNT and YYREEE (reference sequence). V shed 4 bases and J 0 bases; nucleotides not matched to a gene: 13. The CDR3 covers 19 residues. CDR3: CASSGRTSGANLYQETQYF. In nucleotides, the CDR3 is TGTGCCAGCAGCGGACGGACTAGCGGGGCTAACTTGTACCAAGAGACCCAGTACTTC.

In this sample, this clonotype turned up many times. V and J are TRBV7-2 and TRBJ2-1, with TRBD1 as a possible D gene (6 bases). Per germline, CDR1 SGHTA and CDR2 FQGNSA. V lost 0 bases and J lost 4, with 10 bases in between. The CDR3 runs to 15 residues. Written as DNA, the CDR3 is TGTGCCAGCAGCTTAGCGGGGGCCCCGTACAATGAGCAGTTCTTC. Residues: CASSLAGAPYNEQFF. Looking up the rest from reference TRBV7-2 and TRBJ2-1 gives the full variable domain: GAGVSQSPSNKVTEKGKDVELRCDPISGHTALYWYRQSLGQGLEFLIYFQGNSAPDKSGLPSDRFSAERTGGSVSTLTIQRTQQEDSAVYLCASSLAGAPYNEQFFGPGTRLTVL.

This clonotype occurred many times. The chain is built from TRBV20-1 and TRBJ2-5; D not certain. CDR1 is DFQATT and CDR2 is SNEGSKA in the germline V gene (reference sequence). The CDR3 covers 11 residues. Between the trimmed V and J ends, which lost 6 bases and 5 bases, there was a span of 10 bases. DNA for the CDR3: TGCAGTGCCCTTTTGTGGGAGACCCAGTACTTC. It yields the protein CSALLWETQYF.

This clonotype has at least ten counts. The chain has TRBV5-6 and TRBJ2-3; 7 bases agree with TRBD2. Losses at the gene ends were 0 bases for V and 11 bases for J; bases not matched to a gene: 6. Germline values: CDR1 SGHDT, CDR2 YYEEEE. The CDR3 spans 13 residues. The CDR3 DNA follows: TGTGCCAGCAGCTTGGGACTAGCAATTTTGCAGTATTTT. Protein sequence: CASSLGLAILQYF. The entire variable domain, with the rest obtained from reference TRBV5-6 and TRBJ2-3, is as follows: DAGVTQSPTHLIKTRGQQVTLRCSPKSGHDTVSWYQQALGQGPQFIFQYYEEEERQRGNFPDRFSGHQFPNYSSELNVNALLLGDSALYLCASSLGLAILQYFGPGTRLTVL.

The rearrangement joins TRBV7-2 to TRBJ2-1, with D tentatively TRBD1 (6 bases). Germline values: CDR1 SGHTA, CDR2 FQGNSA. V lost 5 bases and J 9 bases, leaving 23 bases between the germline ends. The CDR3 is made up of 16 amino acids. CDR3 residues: CASSQGLPGRGVEQFF. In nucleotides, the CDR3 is TGTGCCAGCAGCCAGGGATTGCCGGGCAGGGGAGTTGAGCAGTTCTTC.

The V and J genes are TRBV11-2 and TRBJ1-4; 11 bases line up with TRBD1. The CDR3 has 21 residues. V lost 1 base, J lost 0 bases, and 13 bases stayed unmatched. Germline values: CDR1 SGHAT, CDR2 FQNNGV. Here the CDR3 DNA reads TGTGCCAGCAGCTTAGGATTTGGGACAGGGGGGCGCTTTGCAACTAATGAAAAACTGTTTTTT. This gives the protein CASSLGFGTGGRFATNEKLFF.

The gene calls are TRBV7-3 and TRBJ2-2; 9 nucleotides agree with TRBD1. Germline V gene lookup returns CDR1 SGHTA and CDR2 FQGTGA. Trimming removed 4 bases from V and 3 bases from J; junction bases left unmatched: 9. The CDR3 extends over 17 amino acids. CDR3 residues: CASSSWTGDKHTGELFF. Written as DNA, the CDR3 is TGTGCCAGCAGCTCCTGGACAGGGGATAAGCACACCGGGGAGCTGTTTTTT.

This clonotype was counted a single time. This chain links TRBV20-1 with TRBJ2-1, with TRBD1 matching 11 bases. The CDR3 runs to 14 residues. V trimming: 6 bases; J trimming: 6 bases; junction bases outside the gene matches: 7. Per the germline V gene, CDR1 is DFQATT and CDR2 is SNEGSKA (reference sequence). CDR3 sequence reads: CSASRTGGFNEQFF. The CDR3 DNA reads TGCAGTGCCAGCCGGACAGGGGGCTTCAATGAGCAGTTCTTC.

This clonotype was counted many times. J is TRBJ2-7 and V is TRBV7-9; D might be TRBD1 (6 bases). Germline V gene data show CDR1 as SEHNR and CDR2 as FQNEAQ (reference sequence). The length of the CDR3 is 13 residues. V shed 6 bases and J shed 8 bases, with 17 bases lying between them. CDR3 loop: CASSVDSYSKQYF. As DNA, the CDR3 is TGTGCCAGCAGTGTGGACAGCTACTCTAAGCAGTACTTC.

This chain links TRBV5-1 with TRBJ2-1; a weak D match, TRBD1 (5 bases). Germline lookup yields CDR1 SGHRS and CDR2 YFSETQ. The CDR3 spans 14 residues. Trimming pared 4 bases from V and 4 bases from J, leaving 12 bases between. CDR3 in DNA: TGCGCCAGCAGCAGGCACAGGTTATACAATGAGCAGTTCTTC. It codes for CASSRHRLYNEQFF.

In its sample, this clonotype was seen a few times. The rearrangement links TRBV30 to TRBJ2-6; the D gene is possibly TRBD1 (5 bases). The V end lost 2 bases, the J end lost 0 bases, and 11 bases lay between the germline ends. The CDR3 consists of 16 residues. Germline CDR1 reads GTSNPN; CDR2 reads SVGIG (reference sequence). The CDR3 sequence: CAWSTQGPSGANVLTF. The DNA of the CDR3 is TGTGCCTGGAGTACGCAGGGCCCCTCTGGGGCCAACGTCCTGACTTTC.

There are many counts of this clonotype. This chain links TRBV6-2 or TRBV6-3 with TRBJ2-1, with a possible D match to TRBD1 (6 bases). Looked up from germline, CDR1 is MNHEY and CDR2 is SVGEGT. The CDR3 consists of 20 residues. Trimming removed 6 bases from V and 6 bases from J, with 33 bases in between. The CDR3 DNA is TGTGCCAGCAGCAAATTCTTGACAGGAACGCGCAGCAAACGAGGCAATGAGCAGTTCTTC. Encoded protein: CASSKFLTGTRSKRGNEQFF.

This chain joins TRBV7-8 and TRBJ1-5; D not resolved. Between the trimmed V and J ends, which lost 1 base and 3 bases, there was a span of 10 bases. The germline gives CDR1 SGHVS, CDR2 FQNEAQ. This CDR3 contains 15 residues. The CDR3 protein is CASSLVKTNNQPQHF. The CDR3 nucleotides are TGTGCCAGCAGCTTAGTTAAAACGAACAATCAGCCCCAGCATTTT. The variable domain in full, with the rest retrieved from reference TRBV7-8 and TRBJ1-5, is GAGVSQSPRYKVAKRGQDVALRCDPISGHVSLFWYQQALGQGPEFLTYFQNEAQLDKSGLPSDRFFAERPEGSVSTLKIQRTQQEDSAVYLCASSLVKTNNQPQHFGDGTRLSIL.

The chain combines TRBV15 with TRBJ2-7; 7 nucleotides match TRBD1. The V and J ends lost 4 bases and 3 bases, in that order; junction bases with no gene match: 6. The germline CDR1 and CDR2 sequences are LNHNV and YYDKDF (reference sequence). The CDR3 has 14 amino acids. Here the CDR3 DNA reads TGTGCCACCAGCAACGGGGACAGTGACTACGAGCAGTACTTC. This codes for CATSNGDSDYEQYF. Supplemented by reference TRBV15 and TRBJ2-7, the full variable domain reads DAMVIQNPRYQVTQFGKPVTLSCSQTLNHNVMYWYQQKSSQAPKLLFHYYDKDFNNEADTPDNFQSRRPNTSFCFLDIRSPGLGDTAMYLCATSNGDSDYEQYFGPGTRLTVT.

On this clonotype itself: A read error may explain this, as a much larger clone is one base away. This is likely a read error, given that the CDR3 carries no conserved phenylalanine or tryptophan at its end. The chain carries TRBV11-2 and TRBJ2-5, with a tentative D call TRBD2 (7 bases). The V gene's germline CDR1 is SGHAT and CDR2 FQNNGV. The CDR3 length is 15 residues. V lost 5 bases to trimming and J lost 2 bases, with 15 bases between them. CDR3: CASSPRGGLQETQYC. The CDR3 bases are TGTGCCAGCAGCCCTAGGGGGGGACTTCAAGAGACCCAGTACTGC.

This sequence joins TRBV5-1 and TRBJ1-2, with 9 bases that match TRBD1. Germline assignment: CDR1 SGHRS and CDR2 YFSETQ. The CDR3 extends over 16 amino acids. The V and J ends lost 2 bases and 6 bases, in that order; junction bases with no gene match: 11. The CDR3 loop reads CASSLPGQGSQNGYTF. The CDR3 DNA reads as TGCGCCAGCAGCTTACCGGGACAGGGATCCCAAAATGGCTACACCTTC.

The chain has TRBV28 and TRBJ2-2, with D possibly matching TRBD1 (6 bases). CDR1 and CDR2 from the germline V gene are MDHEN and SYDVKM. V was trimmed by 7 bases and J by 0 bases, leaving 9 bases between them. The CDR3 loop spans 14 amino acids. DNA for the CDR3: TGTGCCAGCAAGGACAGAGCGAACACCGGGGAGCTGTTTTTT. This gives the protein CASKDRANTGELFF.

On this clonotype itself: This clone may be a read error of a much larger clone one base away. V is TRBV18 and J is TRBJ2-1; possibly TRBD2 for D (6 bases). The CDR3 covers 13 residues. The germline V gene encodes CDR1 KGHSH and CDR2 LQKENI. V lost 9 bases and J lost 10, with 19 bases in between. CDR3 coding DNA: TGTGCCAGTTCCACCGGGACTTCTTACGAGCAGTTCTTC. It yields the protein CASSTGTSYEQFF.

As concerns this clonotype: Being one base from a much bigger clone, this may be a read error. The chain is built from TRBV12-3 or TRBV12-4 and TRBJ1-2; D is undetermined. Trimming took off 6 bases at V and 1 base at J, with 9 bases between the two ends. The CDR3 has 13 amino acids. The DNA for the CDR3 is TGTGCCAGCAGGTTGATACGTAACTATGGCTACACCTTC. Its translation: CASRLIRNYGYTF.

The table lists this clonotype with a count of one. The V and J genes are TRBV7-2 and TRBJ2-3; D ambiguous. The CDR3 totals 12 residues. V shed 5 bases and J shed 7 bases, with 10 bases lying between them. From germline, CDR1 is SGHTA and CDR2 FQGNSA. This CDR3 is CASSLPTNTQYF. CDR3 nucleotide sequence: TGTGCCAGCAGCCTACCAACGAATACGCAGTATTTT.

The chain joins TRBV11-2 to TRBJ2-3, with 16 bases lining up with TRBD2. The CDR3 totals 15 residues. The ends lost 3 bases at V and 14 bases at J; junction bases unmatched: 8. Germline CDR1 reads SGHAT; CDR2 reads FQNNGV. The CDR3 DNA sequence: TGTGCCAGCAGCTTGGGGACTAGCGGGAGGGCCTGGTGGTATTTT. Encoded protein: CASSLGTSGRAWWYF.

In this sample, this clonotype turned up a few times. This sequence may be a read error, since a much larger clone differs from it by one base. In DNA, the CDR3 is TGTGCCGGCAGCTCAGGGGACTATGGCTACACCTTC. It is translated as CAGSSGDYGYTF. V and J are TRBV12-3 or TRBV12-4 and TRBJ1-2, with D possibly being TRBD1 (6 bases). This CDR3 is 12 amino acids long.

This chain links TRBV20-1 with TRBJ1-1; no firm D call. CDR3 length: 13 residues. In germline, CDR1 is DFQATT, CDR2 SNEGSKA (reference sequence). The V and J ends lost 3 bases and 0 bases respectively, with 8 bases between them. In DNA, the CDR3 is TGCAGTGCTAGTAACTGGGTGAACACTGAAGCTTTCTTT. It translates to CSASNWVNTEAFF.

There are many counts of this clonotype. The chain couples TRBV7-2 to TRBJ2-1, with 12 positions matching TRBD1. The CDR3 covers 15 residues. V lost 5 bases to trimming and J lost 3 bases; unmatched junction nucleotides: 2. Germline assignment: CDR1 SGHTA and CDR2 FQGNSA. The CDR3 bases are TGTGCCAGCAGCCGGGACAGGGGGCTCTACAATGAGCAGTTCTTC. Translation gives CASSRDRGLYNEQFF.

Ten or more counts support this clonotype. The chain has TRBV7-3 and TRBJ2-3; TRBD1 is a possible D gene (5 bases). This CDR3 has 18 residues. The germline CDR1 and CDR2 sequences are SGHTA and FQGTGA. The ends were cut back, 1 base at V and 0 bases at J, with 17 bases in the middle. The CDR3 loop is CASSLIGAAIASTDTQYF. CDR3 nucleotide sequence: TGTGCCAGCAGCTTAATAGGGGCGGCTATCGCTAGCACAGATACGCAGTATTTT.

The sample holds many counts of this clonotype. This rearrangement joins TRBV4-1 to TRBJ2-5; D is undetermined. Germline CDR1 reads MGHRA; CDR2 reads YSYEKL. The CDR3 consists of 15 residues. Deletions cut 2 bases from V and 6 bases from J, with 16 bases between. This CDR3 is CASSQLQAPSQTQYF. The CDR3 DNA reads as TGCGCCAGCAGCCAACTTCAGGCACCTAGTCAGACCCAGTACTTC.

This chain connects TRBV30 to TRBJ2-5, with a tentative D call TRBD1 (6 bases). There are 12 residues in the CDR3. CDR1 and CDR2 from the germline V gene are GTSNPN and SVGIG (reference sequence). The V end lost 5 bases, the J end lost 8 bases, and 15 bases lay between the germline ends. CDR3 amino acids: CAWVLRGDTQYF. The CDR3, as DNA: TGTGCCTGGGTACTCAGGGGTGACACCCAGTACTTC.